The 15 T cell receptor beta chains given below trace back to one sample, sequenced in a study of blood T cell repertoires in COVID-19. Only in-frame clones appear in the TCRdb table, and some are missing; sequencing was by immunoSEQ multiplex PCR. The sample has roughly 45,000 clones; approximately 90% are singletons. The sequencing input was peripheral blood. All receptors come from a woman over 75 with COVID-19, enrolled during active disease.

This chain uses TRBV6-5 with TRBJ1-4, with a weak D call TRBD1 (5 bases). V dropped 6 bases and J dropped 8 bases, with 19 bases sitting between them. This CDR3 contains 15 residues. The germline V gene encodes CDR1 MNHEY and CDR2 SVGAGI. CDR3 protein: CASSPDIGRGEKLFF. CDR3 coding DNA: TGTGCCAGCAGCCCCGACATCGGTAGGGGAGAAAAACTGTTTTTT.

The chain joins TRBV5-1 to TRBJ1-5; D gene uncertain. Trimming cost V 0 bases and J 4 bases, with 20 bases left between them. There are 18 residues in the CDR3. The V gene's germline CDR1 is SGHRS and CDR2 YFSETQ. The CDR3 loop is CASSLGMGGSGANQPQHF. DNA of the CDR3: TGCGCCAGCAGCTTGGGAATGGGTGGAAGCGGAGCAAATCAGCCCCAGCATTTT.

The V call is TRBV3-1 (or the pseudogene TRBV3-2), the J call TRBJ1-1; D is unresolved. V lost 6 bases and J lost 1, with 15 bases in between. Per germline, CDR1 LGHDT and CDR2 YNNKEL (reference sequence). This CDR3 comprises 15 residues. The CDR3 protein is CASSLGGTRNTEAFF. CDR3 DNA: TGTGCCAGCAGTCTCGGAGGTACACGGAACACTGAAGCTTTCTTT.

The V and J genes are TRBV28 and TRBJ2-7; 9 nucleotides match TRBD1. With 5 bases clipped from V and 2 bases from J, the junction kept 7 bases outside the gene matches. CDR1 and CDR2 from the germline V gene are MDHEN and SYDVKM. The CDR3 has 15 residues. CDR3: CASSKIRQGAYEQYF. DNA of the CDR3: TGTGCCAGCAGTAAGATAAGACAGGGGGCCTACGAGCAGTACTTC.

This clone came up once. The chain couples TRBV5-1 to TRBJ1-3; D may be TRBD1 (6 bases). This CDR3 is built from 13 residues. Trimming removed 7 bases at V and 4 bases at J, with 12 bases between. Germline V CDR1 and CDR2: SGHRS, YFSETQ. CDR3 region: CASQTGFGNTIYF. In DNA form, the CDR3 reads TGCGCCAGCCAAACAGGGTTCGGAAACACCATATATTTT.

V and J are TRBV2 and TRBJ2-7; 7 nucleotides line up with TRBD1. Germline values: CDR1 SNHLY, CDR2 FYNNEI. This CDR3 region has 14 residues. Trimming at V came to 5 bases and at J to 5 bases, leaving 9 bases not matched to a gene. The CDR3 sequence: CASSRQGPLDEQYF. CDR3 nucleotides: TGTGCCAGCAGTCGACAGGGACCATTGGACGAGCAGTACTTC.

The chain joins TRBV28 to TRBJ1-5; D might be TRBD1 (6 bases). Between the trimmed V and J ends, which lost 11 bases and 11 bases, there was a span of 16 bases. Germline V lookup: CDR1 MDHEN, CDR2 SYDVKM. This CDR3 has 11 residues. CDR3 protein: CAHARGVSQHF. The CDR3 DNA reads TGTGCCCACGCCAGGGGTGTATCCCAGCATTTT. The full variable domain, in which reference TRBV28 and TRBJ1-5 provide the parts outside the CDR3, is DVKVTQSSRYLVKRTGEKVFLECVQDMDHENMFWYRQDPGLGLRLIYFSYDVKMKEKGDIPEGYSVSREKKERFSLILESASTNQTSMYLCAHARGVSQHFGDGTRLSIL.

The chain carries TRBV5-1 and TRBJ2-7, with D maybe TRBD2 (5 bases). The germline V gene has CDR1 SGHRS and CDR2 YFSETQ. Trimming took off 1 base at V and 6 bases at J, with 20 bases between the two ends. The CDR3 contains 16 residues. The CDR3 DNA reads TGCGCCAGCAGCTTGCTTGCCAGCGGCCCCCGAAGCGAGCAGTACTTC. Translation: CASSLLASGPRSEQYF.

The V call is TRBV7-6, the J call TRBJ2-2; 10 bases are shared with TRBD1. Germline lookup yields CDR1 SGHVS and CDR2 FNYEAQ. This CDR3 comprises 16 residues. The V segment lost 4 bases and the J segment 5 bases; nucleotides outside the gene matches: 7. The chain's CDR3 is CASSSTDRGRTGELFF. CDR3 DNA sequence: TGTGCCAGCAGCTCCACAGACAGGGGGCGGACCGGGGAGCTGTTTTTT.

The rearrangement uses TRBV20-1 and TRBJ1-4, with D tentatively TRBD1 (6 bases). From germline, CDR1 is DFQATT and CDR2 SNEGSKA (reference sequence). The CDR3 sequence is 15 residues long. V lost 3 bases, J lost 2 bases, and 13 bases lay in between. DNA for the CDR3: TGCAGTGCTAGTCCTACAGGGTGGACTAATGAAAAACTGTTTTTT. Encoded protein: CSASPTGWTNEKLFF.

The J gene is TRBJ2-1, the V gene TRBV19; a possible D gene is TRBD2 (6 bases). Germline loops: CDR1 LNHDA, CDR2 SQIVND (reference sequence). The germline V and J ends were trimmed by 3 bases and 1 base, with 10 bases remaining between them. CDR3 size: 15 residues. The CDR3 DNA is TGTGCCAGTAGTATGGACGGGAGTTCCTACAATGAGCAGTTCTTC. Its translation: CASSMDGSSYNEQFF.

The J gene is TRBJ2-3, the V gene TRBV5-4; 10 bases are a match to TRBD2. The V segment lost 0 bases and the J segment 1 base; nucleotides outside the gene matches: 2. The CDR3 has 16 amino acids. Germline V gives CDR1 SGHNT, CDR2 YYREEE (reference sequence). CDR3 sequence: CASSLGAGGRTDTQYF. The CDR3 DNA is TGTGCCAGCAGCTTGGGAGCGGGGGGGCGCACAGATACGCAGTATTTT.

The V and J genes are TRBV5-1 and TRBJ2-1, with 7 bases lining up with TRBD2. The J segment lost 14 bases and the V segment lost 1 base, leaving 6 bases of the junction unmatched. This CDR3 region has 12 residues. Germline V lookup: CDR1 SGHRS, CDR2 YFSETQ. CDR3 coding DNA: TGCGCCAGCAGCTTGAAAACGGGAGGAGAGTTCTTC. Translation gives CASSLKTGGEFF.

This clone was observed a single time. The V gene is TRBV28, the J gene TRBJ1-5; 10 bases are a match to TRBD1. This CDR3 region has 13 residues. CDR1 MDHEN and CDR2 SYDVKM come from the germline V gene. With 5 bases clipped from V and 15 bases from J, the junction kept 10 bases outside the gene matches. Here the CDR3 DNA reads TGTGCCAGCAGTAAGCTGGGGACAGGGGAGTTGCATTTT. Amino acid sequence: CASSKLGTGELHF.

J is TRBJ1-1 and V is TRBV28; D remains unclear. Germline assignment: CDR1 MDHEN and CDR2 SYDVKM. The CDR3 is made up of 15 amino acids. V gave up 4 bases and J gave up 4 bases, with 16 bases separating them. The CDR3: CASSSPAGSSTEAFF. CDR3 DNA: TGTGCCAGCAGTTCCCCTGCGGGGAGCTCCACTGAAGCTTTCTTT. Together with reference TRBV28 and TRBJ1-1, the CDR3 gives the full variable domain: DVKVTQSSRYLVKRTGEKVFLECVQDMDHENMFWYRQDPGLGLRLIYFSYDVKMKEKGDIPEGYSVSREKKERFSLILESASTNQTSMYLCASSSPAGSSTEAFFGQGTRLTVV.